What follows describes a single T cell receptor beta chain. Runs used v3.0 of the immunoSEQ assay and were done at survey level. Assay: immunoSEQ multiplex PCR; the TCRdb copy retains only in-frame clones and omits some. The repertoire includes 20,000 to 25,000 clones, around 84% of them detected once, and roughly 4.5% sits in the top ten. The sample is drawn from a study of long-term antiretroviral therapy in people with HIV. Losses at the gene ends were 3 bases for V and 5 bases for J; bases not matched to a gene: 6. CDR3 size: 15 residues. Per the germline V gene, CDR1 is SGHRS and CDR2 is YFSETQ. This receptor was obtained from a man aged 60-69 years with HIV. The chain has TRBV5-1 and TRBJ2-3, with 10 bases matching TRBD2. Sequencing was performed on unsorted PBMCs, taken 1.3 years after starting antiretroviral therapy. CDR3 region: CASSYGTSDVDTQYF. The CDR3 coding sequence is TGCGCCAGCAGCTACGGGACTAGCGACGTAGATACGCAGTATTTT.